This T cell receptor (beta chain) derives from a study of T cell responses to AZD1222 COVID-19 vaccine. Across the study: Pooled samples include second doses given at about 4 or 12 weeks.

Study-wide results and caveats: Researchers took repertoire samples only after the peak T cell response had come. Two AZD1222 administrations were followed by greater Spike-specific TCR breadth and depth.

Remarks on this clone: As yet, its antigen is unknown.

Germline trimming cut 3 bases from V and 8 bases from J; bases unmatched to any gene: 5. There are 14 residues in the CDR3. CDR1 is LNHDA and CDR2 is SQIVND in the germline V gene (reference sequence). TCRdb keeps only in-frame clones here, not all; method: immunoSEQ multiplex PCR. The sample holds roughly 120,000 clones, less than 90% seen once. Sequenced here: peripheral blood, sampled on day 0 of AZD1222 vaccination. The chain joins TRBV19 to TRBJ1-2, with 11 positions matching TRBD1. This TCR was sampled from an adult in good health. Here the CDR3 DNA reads TGTGCCAGTAGTATTGGGGACAGGGGGAAAGGCTACACCTTC. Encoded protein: CASSIGDRGKGYTF.